The 5 T cell receptor beta chains below come from one sample, sequenced in a study of blood T cells in healthy people across ages. The authors ran a second PCR of roughly 7 to 11 cycles using a sample-barcoded 5' primer and a J-beta primer mix. TCRdb reprocessed the 5' RACE reads via MiXCR and lists one record per CDR3 protein. The sample shows 1.5 million to 2 million distinct CDR3 sequences, around half of them seen only once. Material for sequencing was blood. These receptors were taken from a woman in her thirties or forties in good health.

The table lists this clonotype with a few counts. The V call is TRBV12-3 or TRBV12-4, the J call TRBJ1-2, with D possibly matching TRBD1 (5 bases). The CDR3 runs to 11 residues. V was trimmed by 8 bases and J by 7 bases, leaving 11 bases between them. CDR3 amino acids: CASGGVGGYTF. DNA for the CDR3: TGTGCCAGCGGGGGAGTCGGTGGCTACACCTTC.

Only a few counts were recorded for this clonotype. The chain has TRBV4-3 and TRBJ1-2, with 9 bases matching TRBD1. The germline CDR1 and CDR2 sequences are LGHNA and YSLEER. J lost 2 bases, V lost 1 base, and 2 bases had no gene match. The CDR3 runs to 15 residues. CDR3 protein: CASSQGDRGNYGYTF. In DNA, the CDR3 is TGCGCCAGCAGCCAAGGAGACAGGGGGAACTATGGCTACACCTTC.

The chain employs TRBV9 and TRBJ2-1, with 11 bases fitting TRBD2. The J call may be faulty, since TRBJ2-7 better matches the DNA end. The CDR3 sequence is 16 residues long. Germline values: CDR1 SGDLS, CDR2 YYNGEE. The CDR3 bases are TGTGCCAGCAGCGTAAGTAGGACTAGCGGGTACAATGAGCAGTACTTC. This gives the protein CASSVSRTSGYNEQYF.

This rearrangement joins TRBV27 to TRBJ1-2; 7 nucleotides align to TRBD1. This CDR3 has 17 amino acids. Germline assignment: CDR1 MNHEY and CDR2 SMNVEV (reference sequence). V dropped 0 bases and J dropped 4; count of bases not matched to a gene: 11. The CDR3 region is CASSLSALDRASYGYTF. CDR3 sequence (DNA): TGTGCCAGCAGTTTATCCGCCCTAGACAGGGCCTCCTATGGCTACACCTTC.

This sequence joins TRBV4-3 and TRBJ2-7; D gene unclear. Germline V gives CDR1 LGHNA, CDR2 YSLEER. The CDR3 runs 15 residues. V lost 0 bases to trimming and J lost 3 bases, with 12 bases between them. The CDR3 DNA reads as TGCGCCAGCAGCCAAGAGTCACAGTCAAACTACGAGCAGTACTTC. Protein sequence: CASSQESQSNYEQYF.